This T cell receptor (beta chain) comes out of a study of chemoradiotherapy in HPV16-positive cancers. Looking at the study overall: A couple of HPV16-positive patients' cells yielded candidate HPV-specific clones and common motifs.

Whole-study results and caveats: Candidate HPV-specific clones and E7-related TCR motifs grew in tumor during treatment. HPV-responsive T-cell expansion during chemoradiotherapy was linked to improved recurrence-free survival in HPV16-positive patients. Functional assays defining HPV-specific T cells used only a couple of HPV16-positive patients.

Germline V gene lookup returns CDR1 SGHAT and CDR2 FQNNGV. V was pared by 5 bases and J by 4 bases, with 9 bases of the junction left unmatched. The CDR3 runs to 17 residues. The method was immunoSEQ multiplex PCR; TCRdb's version includes in-frame clones alone and lacks a portion of them. This repertoire shows about 23,000 clones, roughly 84% found once; its top ten account for roughly 5%. Of note for this clone: The antigen remains undetermined.

This clonotype originated in a human donor with HPV-associated anogenital cancer. The sample here was blood, taken from a patient who underwent chemoradiotherapy. The V and J genes are TRBV11-2 and TRBJ2-7; 15 bases fit TRBD2. CDR3 region: CASSHTRTSGGAYEQYF. As DNA, the CDR3 is TGTGCCAGCAGCCACACGCGGACTAGCGGGGGGGCTTACGAGCAGTACTTC.